This T cell receptor (beta chain) was obtained from a study of cytotoxic CD8 clonotypes in ibrutinib-treated CLL. Data came from immunoSEQ multiplex PCR; TCRdb stores just in-frame clones and leaves some out. The sample holds 70,000 to 80,000 clones; roughly 85% are singletons and the top ten take about 38%. General study results and limits: Sampling schedules were unmatched across sustained-remission and progressing patients. The study found baseline clonality above age-matched healthy donors, tracking circulating CD8+ T-cell counts. Public clonotypes were uncommon and contracted or stayed stable on treatment.

This clone is labeled as medium-sized. As yet, its antigen is unknown. The germline V gene encodes CDR1 SGHTA and CDR2 FQGNSA. Trimming stripped 5 bases from V and 2 bases from J, with 13 bases between. This CDR3 has 14 residues. This rearrangement joins TRBV7-2 to TRBJ2-7; D is possibly TRBD2 (5 bases). Sequencing was performed on PBMCs, taken after 24 months of ibrutinib treatment. The sequence was obtained from a human donor with chronic lymphocytic leukemia. The CDR3 DNA reads TGTGCCAGCAGCCGCGGGCTTTCAGCCTACGAGCAGTACTTC. Amino acid sequence: CASSRGLSAYEQYF.